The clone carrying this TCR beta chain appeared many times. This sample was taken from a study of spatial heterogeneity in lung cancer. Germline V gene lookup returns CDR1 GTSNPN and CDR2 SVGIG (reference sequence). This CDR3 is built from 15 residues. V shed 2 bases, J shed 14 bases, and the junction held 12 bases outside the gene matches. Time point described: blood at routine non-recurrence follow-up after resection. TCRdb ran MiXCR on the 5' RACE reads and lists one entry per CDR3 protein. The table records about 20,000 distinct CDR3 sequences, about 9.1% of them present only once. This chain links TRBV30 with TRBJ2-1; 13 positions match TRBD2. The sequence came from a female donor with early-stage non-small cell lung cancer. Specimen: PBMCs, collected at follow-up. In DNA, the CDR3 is TGTGCCTGGAGTCCCACTAGCGGGGGGGCCATCGGGGAGTTCTTC. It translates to CAWSPTSGGAIGEFF. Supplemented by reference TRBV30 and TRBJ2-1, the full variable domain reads SQTIHQWPATLVQPVGSPLSLECTVEGTSNPNLYWYRQAAGRGLQLLFYSVGIGQISSEVPQNLSASRPQDRQFILSSKKLLLSDSGFYLCAWSPTSGGAIGEFFGPGTRLTVL.